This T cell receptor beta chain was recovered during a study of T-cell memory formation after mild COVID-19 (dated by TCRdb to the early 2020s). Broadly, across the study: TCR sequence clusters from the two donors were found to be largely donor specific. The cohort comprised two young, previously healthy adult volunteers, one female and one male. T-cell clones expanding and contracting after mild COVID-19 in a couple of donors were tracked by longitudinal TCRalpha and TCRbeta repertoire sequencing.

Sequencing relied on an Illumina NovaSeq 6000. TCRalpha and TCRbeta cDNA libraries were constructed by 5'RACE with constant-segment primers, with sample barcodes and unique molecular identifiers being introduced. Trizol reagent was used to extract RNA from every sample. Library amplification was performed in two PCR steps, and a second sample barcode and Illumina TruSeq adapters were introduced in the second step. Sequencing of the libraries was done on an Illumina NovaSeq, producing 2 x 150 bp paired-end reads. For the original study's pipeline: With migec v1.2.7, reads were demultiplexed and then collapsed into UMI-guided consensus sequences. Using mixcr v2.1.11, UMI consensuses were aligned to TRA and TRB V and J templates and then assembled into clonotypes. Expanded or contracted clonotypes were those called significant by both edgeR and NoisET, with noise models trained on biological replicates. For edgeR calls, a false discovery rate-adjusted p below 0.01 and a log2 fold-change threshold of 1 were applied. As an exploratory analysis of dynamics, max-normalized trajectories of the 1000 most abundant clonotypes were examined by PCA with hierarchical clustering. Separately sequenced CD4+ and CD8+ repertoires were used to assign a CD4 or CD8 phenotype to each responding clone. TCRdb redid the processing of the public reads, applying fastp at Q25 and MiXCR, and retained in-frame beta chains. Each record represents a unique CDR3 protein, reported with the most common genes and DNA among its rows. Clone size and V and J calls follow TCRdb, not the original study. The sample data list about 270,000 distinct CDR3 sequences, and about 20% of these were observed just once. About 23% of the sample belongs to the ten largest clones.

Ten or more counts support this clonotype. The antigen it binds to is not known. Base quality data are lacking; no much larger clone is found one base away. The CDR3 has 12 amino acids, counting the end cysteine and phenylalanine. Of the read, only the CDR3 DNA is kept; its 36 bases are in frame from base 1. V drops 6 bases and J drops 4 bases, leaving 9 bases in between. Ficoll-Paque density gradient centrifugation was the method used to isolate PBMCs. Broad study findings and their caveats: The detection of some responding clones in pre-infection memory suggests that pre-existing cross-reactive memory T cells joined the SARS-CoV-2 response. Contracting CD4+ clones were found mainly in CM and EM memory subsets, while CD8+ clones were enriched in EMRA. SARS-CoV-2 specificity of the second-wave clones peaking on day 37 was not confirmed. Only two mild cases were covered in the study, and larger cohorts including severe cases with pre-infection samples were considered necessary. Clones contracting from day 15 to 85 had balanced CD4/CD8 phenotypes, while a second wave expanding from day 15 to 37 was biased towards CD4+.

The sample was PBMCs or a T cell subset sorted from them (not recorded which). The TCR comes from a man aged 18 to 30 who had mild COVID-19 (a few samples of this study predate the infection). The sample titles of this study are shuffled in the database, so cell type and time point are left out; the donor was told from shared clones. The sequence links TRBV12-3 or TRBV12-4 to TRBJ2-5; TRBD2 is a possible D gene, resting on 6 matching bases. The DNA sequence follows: TGTGCCAGCAGGCTGGGGGGAGAGACCCAGTACTTC. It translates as CASRLGGETQYF.